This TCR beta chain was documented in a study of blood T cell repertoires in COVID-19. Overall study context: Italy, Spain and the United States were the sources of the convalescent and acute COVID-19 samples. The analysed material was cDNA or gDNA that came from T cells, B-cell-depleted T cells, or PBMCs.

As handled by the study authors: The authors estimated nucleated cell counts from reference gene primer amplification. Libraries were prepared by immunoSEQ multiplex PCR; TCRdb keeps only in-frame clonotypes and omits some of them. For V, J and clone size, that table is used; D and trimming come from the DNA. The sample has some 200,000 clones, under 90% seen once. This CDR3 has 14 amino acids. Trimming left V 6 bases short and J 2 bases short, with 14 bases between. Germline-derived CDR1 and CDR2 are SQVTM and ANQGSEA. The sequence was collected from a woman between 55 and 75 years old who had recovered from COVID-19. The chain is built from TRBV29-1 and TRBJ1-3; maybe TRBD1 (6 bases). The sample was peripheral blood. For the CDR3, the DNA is TGCAGCGTCACAGGGCAGGGAGCTGGAAACACCATATATTTT. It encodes CSVTGQGAGNTIYF.